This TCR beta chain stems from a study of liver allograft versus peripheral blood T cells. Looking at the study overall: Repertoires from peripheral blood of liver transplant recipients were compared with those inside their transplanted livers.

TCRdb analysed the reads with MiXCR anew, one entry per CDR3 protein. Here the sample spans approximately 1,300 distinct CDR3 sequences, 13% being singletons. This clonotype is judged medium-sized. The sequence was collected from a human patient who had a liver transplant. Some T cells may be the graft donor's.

This CDR3 is CAWSADGGGTEAFF. The CDR3 DNA reads TGTGCCTGGAGTGCGGACGGAGGGGGTACTGAAGCTTTCTTT. The J gene is TRBJ1-1, the V gene TRBV30; tentatively, D is TRBD1 (6 bases). The CDR3 spans 14 residues. V was clipped by 1 base and J by 5 bases, with 14 bases between them. Germline V gives CDR1 GTSNPN, CDR2 SVGIG (reference sequence).